The 24 T cell receptor beta chains in this list originate from one sample, sequenced in a study of shared clonotypes between healthy human individuals. Profiled with immunoSEQ multiplex PCR; TCRdb holds only in-frame clones, not every one. The profile shows about 2.4 million clones, more than 80% of them singletons. Material: naive CD4+ T cells sorted from blood. Subset given: CD45RA+ positively selected. The source of these receptors is a young man in good health.

The J gene is TRBJ2-5, the V gene TRBV29-1, with 7 bases lining up with TRBD1. The trim removed 7 bases at V and 5 bases at J, leaving 7 bases unmatched. Germline assignment: CDR1 SQVTM and CDR2 ANQGSEA. The CDR3 is 12 residues long. CDR3 in amino acids: CSGRQGVETQYF. The CDR3 nucleotides are TGCAGCGGGCGACAGGGTGTGGAGACCCAGTACTTC.

This clone was seen only once. The chain employs TRBV4-1 and TRBJ2-5; 7 nucleotides line up with TRBD1. This CDR3 contains 13 residues. The junction had 5 bases not matched to a gene; V was cut back by 3 bases and J by 7 bases. Germline V gene lookup returns CDR1 MGHRA and CDR2 YSYEKL. CDR3 sequence: CASSHTGVGTQYF. CDR3 sequence (DNA): TGCGCCAGCAGCCATACAGGGGTTGGGACCCAGTACTTC.

This chain joins TRBV30 and TRBJ2-1, with 13 positions matching TRBD2. The germline V gene has CDR1 GTSNPN and CDR2 SVGIG (reference sequence). The CDR3 spans 18 residues. V trimming: 2 bases; J trimming: 4 bases; junction bases outside the gene matches: 11. CDR3 sequence reads: CAWSPGTSGISLYNEQFF. CDR3 bases: TGTGCCTGGAGTCCCGGGACTAGCGGGATCTCACTTTACAATGAGCAGTTCTTC. The variable domain in full, with the rest retrieved from reference TRBV30 and TRBJ2-1, is SQTIHQWPATLVQPVGSPLSLECTVEGTSNPNLYWYRQAAGRGLQLLFYSVGIGQISSEVPQNLSASRPQDRQFILSSKKLLLSDSGFYLCAWSPGTSGISLYNEQFFGPGTRLTVL.

Note on this clone: The same CDR3 is also encoded by other DNA sequences in this sample. The CDR3 DNA reads TGTGCTAGTGGTTTGGTCCTCGGACAGACGAACACTGAAGCTTTCTTT. Residues: CASGLVLGQTNTEAFF. This chain joins TRBV12-5 and TRBJ1-1, with a possible D match to TRBD1 (6 bases). There are 16 residues in the CDR3. Germline loops: CDR1 LGHNT, CDR2 FRNRAP. V shed 0 bases and J shed 1 base, with 12 bases lying between them. Full variable domain (rest looked up from reference TRBV12-5 and TRBJ1-1): DARVTQTPRHKVTEMGQEVTMRCQPILGHNTVFWYRQTMMQGLELLAYFRNRAPLDDSGMPKDRFSAEMPDATLATLKIQPSEPRDSAVYFCASGLVLGQTNTEAFFGQGTRLTVV.

DNA of the CDR3: TGCGCCAGCAGCCAAGGCCGGACAGGGGGTAATTCACCCCTCCACTTT. Translating gives CASSQGRTGGNSPLHF. The chain links TRBV5-1 to TRBJ1-6; 10 positions agree with TRBD1. J was trimmed by 6 bases and V by 4 bases; bases with no gene match: 7. The CDR3 spans 16 residues. The germline CDR1 and CDR2 sequences are SGHRS and YFSETQ.

The rearrangement uses TRBV15 and TRBJ1-1, with D hard to call. V was clipped by 8 bases and J by 0 bases, with 10 bases between them. Germline lookup yields CDR1 LNHNV and CDR2 YYDKDF (reference sequence). CDR3 length: 13 residues. The CDR3 sequence is CATGWAMNTEAFF. In nucleotides, the CDR3 is TGTGCCACCGGCTGGGCCATGAACACTGAAGCTTTCTTT.

The chain recombines TRBV5-1 with TRBJ2-4; 7 bases map to TRBD1. Germline assignment: CDR1 SGHRS and CDR2 YFSETQ. The length of the CDR3 is 15 residues. Trimming at V came to 0 bases and at J to 5 bases, leaving 5 bases not matched to a gene. The CDR3 DNA follows: TGCGCCAGCAGCTTGGGACAGGGCTTTCAAAACATTCAGTACTTC. This codes for CASSLGQGFQNIQYF.

This chain's CDR3 is CATTRTSGDSYQETQYF. The CDR3, as DNA: TGTGCCACGACCCGGACTAGCGGGGATTCGTACCAAGAGACCCAGTACTTC. The chain has TRBV10-3 and TRBJ2-5; 12 bases are a match to TRBD2. Trimming took 10 bases from V and 0 from J; bases not matched to a gene: 12. Germline CDR1 ENHRY, CDR2 SYGVKD. CDR3 length: 17 residues.

The chain is built from TRBV7-9 and TRBJ2-3; tentative D call: TRBD2 (6 bases). There are 16 residues in the CDR3. Looked up from germline, CDR1 is SEHNR and CDR2 is FQNEAQ (reference sequence). V was trimmed by 1 base and J by 4 bases, leaving 15 bases between them. CDR3 sequence (DNA): TGTGCCAGCAGCTTAGACACCCCGCGGGACGCAGATACGCAGTATTTT. It encodes CASSLDTPRDADTQYF.

The J gene is TRBJ1-1, the V gene TRBV7-9; the D gene is possibly TRBD1 (5 bases). CDR1 is SEHNR and CDR2 is FQNEAQ in the germline V gene (reference sequence). This CDR3 region has 14 residues. The V end lost 5 bases, the J end lost 0 bases, and 10 bases lay between the germline ends. Here the CDR3 DNA reads TGTGCCAGCAGCAAACAGGCCATGAACACTGAAGCTTTCTTT. It yields the protein CASSKQAMNTEAFF.

This clone has only a few counts. This chain links TRBV19 with TRBJ1-2, with TRBD1 matching over 7 bases. This CDR3 spans 13 amino acids. Germline V lookup: CDR1 LNHDA, CDR2 SQIVND (reference sequence). With V trimmed by 5 bases and J by 2 bases, 2 bases remained unmatched. CDR3 protein: CASSVQGNYGYTF. CDR3 sequence (DNA): TGTGCCAGTAGTGTACAGGGGAACTATGGCTACACCTTC.

The chain recombines TRBV6-5 with TRBJ2-3; 9 nucleotides match TRBD2. The CDR3 extends over 13 amino acids. J lost 4 bases, V lost 6 bases, and 2 bases had no gene match. The germline CDR1 and CDR2 sequences are MNHEY and SVGAGI. The CDR3 protein is CASSLAGPDTQYF. CDR3 nucleotides: TGTGCCAGCAGCCTAGCGGGGCCAGATACGCAGTATTTT.

The chain combines TRBV4-2 with TRBJ1-2; D uncertain. The length of the CDR3 is 15 residues. The germline V and J ends were trimmed by 4 bases and 3 bases, with 15 bases remaining between them. CDR1 is LGHNA and CDR2 is YNFKEQ in the germline V gene. Written as DNA, the CDR3 is TGTGCCAGCAGCCCAGGAGAAGGGTTAGACTATGGCTACACCTTC. This encodes CASSPGEGLDYGYTF.

The chain links TRBV21-1 to TRBJ1-2. TRBV21-1 is a listed pseudogene. The CDR3 totals 10 residues. This chain's CDR3 is CASRNYGYTF. As DNA, the CDR3 is TGTGCCAGCAGGAACTATGGCTACACCTTC.

This clone was picked up one time. The chain employs TRBV5-1 and TRBJ1-2, with D tentatively TRBD1 (5 bases). Germline CDR1 and CDR2: SGHRS and YFSETQ. Between the trimmed V and J ends, which lost 2 bases and 2 bases, there was a span of 10 bases. The CDR3 runs 14 residues. The CDR3 coding sequence is TGCGCCAGCAGCTTCTTGCAGGGCAACTATGGCTACACCTTC. Protein: CASSFLQGNYGYTF.

Comments on this clone: The same CDR3 also results from other DNA sequences found in this sample. This chain connects TRBV5-4 to TRBJ2-5; 9 bases agree with TRBD2. Losses at the gene ends were 0 bases for V and 0 bases for J; bases not matched to a gene: 3. The CDR3 spans 16 residues. The germline CDR1 and CDR2 sequences are SGHNT and YYREEE (reference sequence). Written as DNA, the CDR3 is TGTGCCAGCAGCTTGGGGAGCGGGGGGTACCAAGAGACCCAGTACTTC. It is translated as CASSLGSGGYQETQYF.

With regard to this clone: Within the sample, other DNA sequences also encode this same CDR3. This chain links TRBV5-1 with TRBJ2-3; 9 bases align to TRBD1. J lost 3 bases, V lost 4 bases, and 3 bases had no gene match. Germline values: CDR1 SGHRS, CDR2 YFSETQ. The CDR3 runs 14 residues. The CDR3 loop is CASSRDRETDTQYF. DNA for the CDR3: TGCGCCAGCAGCAGGGACAGGGAAACAGATACGCAGTATTTT. The whole variable domain, filled in from reference TRBV5-1 and TRBJ2-3, reads KAGVTQTPRYLIKTRGQQVTLSCSPISGHRSVSWYQQTPGQGLQFLFEYFSETQRNKGNFPGRFSGRQFSNSRSEMNVSTLELGDSALYLCASSRDRETDTQYFGPGTRLTVL.

The chain recombines TRBV6-5 with TRBJ1-5, with D hard to call. The length of the CDR3 is 15 residues. Trimming removed 6 bases at V and 5 bases at J, with 17 bases between. CDR1 and CDR2 (germline): MNHEY, SVGAGI. CDR3 protein: CASRRTADVDQPQHF. In nucleotides, the CDR3 is TGTGCCAGCAGGCGTACAGCAGACGTAGATCAGCCCCAGCATTTT.

V usage is TRBV6-1 and J usage is TRBJ1-5, with D uncertain. V was cut by 0 bases and J by 5 bases, with 11 bases left in between. The germline V gene encodes CDR1 MNHNS and CDR2 SASEGT. This CDR3 spans 15 amino acids. This chain's CDR3 is CASSEARRGDQPQHF. CDR3 DNA: TGTGCCAGCAGTGAAGCCAGGCGGGGAGATCAGCCCCAGCATTTT.

With regard to this clone: At the DNA level, this CDR3 is encoded by other sequences in the same sample as well. The gene calls are TRBV9 and TRBJ2-1; TRBD2 is a possible D gene (6 bases). The germline gives CDR1 SGDLS, CDR2 YYNGEE. The ends were cut back, 0 bases at V and 1 base at J, with 8 bases in the middle. The CDR3 runs 15 residues. The CDR3 nucleotides read TGTGCCAGCAGCGTAGCGGGAGATTCCTACAATGAGCAGTTCTTC. It specifies CASSVAGDSYNEQFF.

This sequence joins TRBV5-3 and TRBJ1-6, with D unresolved. TRBV5-3 is an ORF, with its function uncertain. Trimming removed 4 bases from V and 6 bases from J, with 11 bases in between. The CDR3 contains 14 residues. In DNA form, the CDR3 reads TGTGCCAGAAGCCTACCAGTGTTTAATTCACCCCTCCACTTT. The encoded protein is CARSLPVFNSPLHF.

With regard to this clone: The sample holds other DNA sequences that translate to the same CDR3. This chain joins TRBV10-1 and TRBJ2-7, with TRBD2 as a possible D gene (6 bases). The CDR3 covers 14 residues. Looked up from germline, CDR1 is WNHNN and CDR2 is SYGVQD (reference sequence). V gave up 0 bases and J gave up 1 base, with 7 bases separating them. The CDR3 reads CASSESRGSYEQYF. CDR3 sequence (DNA): TGCGCCAGCAGTGAGTCGCGGGGATCCTACGAGCAGTACTTC.

V is TRBV13 and J is TRBJ2-2, with 7 bases identical to TRBD2. V gave up 5 bases and J gave up 2 bases; unmatched junction bases: 11. The CDR3 runs to 17 residues. CDR1 PRHDT and CDR2 FYEKMQ come from the germline V gene (reference sequence). The CDR3 region has the DNA TGTGCCAGCAGCCAACGACGCGCGGGGGATAACACCGGGGAGCTGTTTTTT. It yields the protein CASSQRRAGDNTGELFF.

The V call is TRBV27, the J call TRBJ1-4, with D unclear. V was shortened by 3 bases and J by 0 bases, with 8 bases between the two germline ends. There are 15 residues in the CDR3. CDR1 and CDR2 (germline): MNHEY, SMNVEV (reference sequence). DNA for the CDR3: TGTGCCAGCAGTTTGCGGGAGACAACTAATGAAAAACTGTTTTTT. Translated: CASSLRETTNEKLFF.